This T cell receptor (beta chain) comes out of a study of shared clonotypes between healthy human individuals. This CDR3 region has 13 residues. Per germline, CDR1 LGHNT and CDR2 FRNRAP. The ends lost 7 bases at V and 0 bases at J; junction bases unmatched: 2. Sequenced by immunoSEQ multiplex PCR; TCRdb stores in-frame clones only, minus some. The sample has over a million clones; 78% are singletons. V usage is TRBV12-5 and J usage is TRBJ1-1; TRBD1 matches 7 bases. The sequenced sample was memory CD4+ T cells from PBMCs. Sample subset: CD45RA-negative fraction. The source of this sequence is a man aged 18 to 29 in good health. Some clones in this sample may be carry-over from other donors' samples. The CDR3 region is CASVGTVNTEAFF. In DNA form, the CDR3 reads TGTGCTAGTGTCGGGACAGTGAACACTGAAGCTTTCTTT.